A single sample gave rise to the 12 T cell receptor beta chains below, sequenced in a study of memory CD4+ T cells and cytomegalovirus serostatus. The sort gate was single viable CD3+CD4+CD8-CD45RO+ cells for memory CD4+ T cells. Assay used: immunoSEQ multiplex PCR; TCRdb lists only in-frame clones, some missing. The table shows roughly 40,000 clones, with nearly 80% occurring only once. The specimen was memory CD4+ T cells from blood. The receptors stem from an adult in good health and CMV-seronegative.

This sequence joins TRBV4-2 and TRBJ1-5; the D is unclear. V was clipped by 4 bases and J by 1 base, with 5 bases between them. From germline, CDR1 is LGHNA and CDR2 YNFKEQ. The CDR3 has 13 residues. In DNA, the CDR3 is TGTGCCAGCAGCCTTGACAGCAATCAGCCCCAGCATTTT. Translation gives CASSLDSNQPQHF.

The chain is built from TRBV6-5 and TRBJ2-7; 7 nucleotides line up with TRBD2. The junction had 14 bases not matched to a gene; V was cut back by 4 bases and J by 5 bases. Germline V gene data show CDR1 as MNHEY and CDR2 as SVGAGI. The CDR3 consists of 16 residues. CDR3 amino acids: CASSSGGYQGGHEQYF. The CDR3 nucleotides are TGTGCCAGCAGTTCCGGGGGGTATCAGGGAGGGCACGAGCAGTACTTC.

The V call is TRBV6-1, the J call TRBJ1-2; TRBD1 is a possible D gene (6 bases). V was trimmed by 4 bases and J by 3 bases, leaving 18 bases between them. Per germline, CDR1 MNHNS and CDR2 SASEGT. The CDR3 sequence is 16 residues long. CDR3: CASSVEGGRYDYGYTF. Here the CDR3 DNA reads TGTGCCAGCAGTGTAGAGGGGGGGCGGTATGACTATGGCTACACCTTC.

The rearrangement joins TRBV6-1 to TRBJ1-6; D remains unclear. The length of the CDR3 is 13 residues. V lost 1 base to trimming and J lost 6 bases, with 4 bases between them. Germline V gene sequence: CDR1 MNHNS, CDR2 SASEGT. CDR3 loop: CASSEVGNSPLHF. In DNA form, the CDR3 reads TGTGCCAGCAGTGAAGTGGGTAATTCACCCCTCCACTTT.

V usage is TRBV7-7 and J usage is TRBJ2-7; 10 bases agree with TRBD2. The CDR3 extends over 15 amino acids. Germline V gene sequence: CDR1 SSHAT, CDR2 FNYEAQ (reference sequence). With V trimmed by 5 bases and J by 5 bases, 9 bases remained unmatched. In nucleotides, the CDR3 is TGTGCCAGCAGCCCGGGGACTAGCGTGGGGAACGAGCAGTACTTC. Translated, it gives CASSPGTSVGNEQYF. Full variable domain (missing parts from reference TRBV7-7 and TRBJ2-7): GAGVSQSPRYKVTKRGQDVTLRCDPISSHATLYWYQQALGQGPEFLTYFNYEAQPDKSGLPSDRFSAERPEGSISTLTIQRTEQRDSAMYRCASSPGTSVGNEQYFGPGTRLTVT.

This clone has a single count. This chain links TRBV30 with TRBJ1-3, with no clear D. The V gene lost 2 bases and the J gene lost 0 bases, with 5 bases spanning the gap. CDR1 and CDR2 from the germline V gene are GTSNPN and SVGIG (reference sequence). The CDR3 is made up of 13 amino acids. Written as DNA, the CDR3 is TGTGCCTGGAGTAAGGGCTCTGGAAACACCATATATTTT. Encoded protein: CAWSKGSGNTIYF.

In its sample, this clone was seen a few times. The chain employs TRBV20-1 and TRBJ1-1; D may be TRBD1 (6 bases). CDR3 length equals 11 residues. CDR1 is DFQATT and CDR2 is SNEGSKA in the germline V gene (reference sequence). The CDR3: CRSSGETEAFF. In DNA form, the CDR3 reads TGCAGATCCTCAGGGGAAACTGAAGCTTTCTTT.

In this sample, this clone turned up a few times. The rearrangement joins TRBV30 to TRBJ1-1; 11 nucleotides align to TRBD1. The CDR3 length is 13 residues. Germline-derived CDR1 and CDR2 are GTSNPN and SVGIG (reference sequence). V gave up 3 bases and J gave up 6 bases; unmatched junction bases: 3. This chain's CDR3 is CAWRGQGASEAFF. In nucleotides, the CDR3 is TGTGCCTGGAGAGGACAGGGGGCTTCTGAAGCTTTCTTT.

This clone showed up just once. The rearrangement links TRBV5-6 to TRBJ1-6; the match to TRBD1 covers 10 bases. Trimming removed 2 bases from V and 5 bases from J; junction bases left unmatched: 4. The CDR3 runs to 16 residues. CDR1 is SGHDT, CDR2 YYEEEE, per germline. This CDR3 is CASSFGTGEHNSPLHF. The CDR3 DNA reads TGTGCCAGCAGCTTTGGGACAGGGGAACATAATTCACCCCTCCACTTT.

This clone was seen a few times. CDR3 protein: CASSQDVGSHQPQHF. The CDR3 region has the DNA TGTGCCAGCAGCCAAGATGTCGGGTCCCATCAGCCCCAGCATTTT. The V gene is TRBV4-2, the J gene TRBJ1-5; D unresolved. The length of the CDR3 is 15 residues. V gave up 0 bases and J gave up 5 bases, with 11 bases separating them. From germline, CDR1 is LGHNA and CDR2 YNFKEQ.

The chain uses TRBV5-4 and TRBJ1-1; D may be TRBD1 (6 bases). CDR3 length: 14 amino acids. CDR1 and CDR2 (germline): SGHNT, YYREEE (reference sequence). V was clipped by 6 bases and J by 1 base, with 13 bases between them. CDR3 coding DNA: TGTGCCAGCACCATAGACAGGACGAACACTGAAGCTTTCTTT. Protein: CASTIDRTNTEAFF.

This chain connects TRBV2 to TRBJ2-1; 10 bases are shared with TRBD1. Germline V gives CDR1 SNHLY, CDR2 FYNNEI. The CDR3 is made up of 15 amino acids. V trimming: 4 bases; J trimming: 7 bases; junction bases outside the gene matches: 7. CDR3 sequence: CASSGQPGQGNEQFF. CDR3 nucleotide sequence: TGTGCCAGCAGTGGCCAGCCGGGACAGGGGAATGAGCAGTTCTTC.